Each of the 30 T cell receptor beta chains below was sequenced from the same sample in a study of T-cell reconstitution after alpha-beta-depleted transplantation in children. A library of TCRbeta sequences, prepared with unique molecular identifiers, was generated. TCRdb re-called the PCR reads through MiXCR, storing one row per CDR3 protein. The top ten clones hold roughly 5.1% of a sample with fewer than 550,000 distinct CDR3 sequences, 11% of them seen once. Sample: PBMCs from the stem cell graft donor, taken from the stem cell graft. Receptors originate from a human donor who donated a stem cell graft to a child with acute myeloid leukemia.

This clonotype was seen more than once but under ten times. The chain uses TRBV5-1 and TRBJ1-1, with 10 bases matching TRBD1. Looked up from germline, CDR1 is SGHRS and CDR2 is YFSETQ. The CDR3 has 18 amino acids. J lost 0 bases, V lost 0 bases, and 8 bases had no gene match. The CDR3 coding sequence is TGCGCCAGCAGCTTGGGACTGGGACAGGGGAACATGAACACTGAAGCTTTCTTT. Translated: CASSLGLGQGNMNTEAFF.

CDR3 protein: CASRAAGNTGELFF. The CDR3 nucleotides read TGTGCCAGCAGAGCTGCAGGAAACACCGGGGAGCTGTTTTTT. V usage is TRBV12-3 or TRBV12-4 and J usage is TRBJ2-2, with D unresolved. The CDR3 spans 14 residues. V was trimmed by 6 bases and J by 2 bases, leaving 10 bases between them.

The chain has TRBV7-2 and TRBJ2-3; a possible D gene is TRBD1 (6 bases). Trimming took off 9 bases at V and 2 bases at J, with 15 bases between the two ends. Germline V gene lookup returns CDR1 SGHTA and CDR2 FQGNSA. CDR3 length: 14 residues. For the CDR3, the DNA is TGTGCCAGTAAGACAGGACCAAACACAGATACGCAGTATTTT. Its protein is CASKTGPNTDTQYF.

This clonotype was picked up a small number of times. V usage is TRBV10-2 and J usage is TRBJ2-3, with TRBD2 matching 15 bases. Looked up from germline, CDR1 is WSHSY and CDR2 is SAAADI. Unmatched junction bases numbered 1, after V lost 6 bases and J lost 3 bases. The CDR3 runs to 15 residues. In nucleotides, the CDR3 is TGCGCCAGCAGGGGGACTAGCGGGAGGACAGATACGCAGTATTTT. It is translated as CASRGTSGRTDTQYF.

The J gene is TRBJ2-4, the V gene TRBV18; D unclear. V lost 0 bases, J lost 0 bases, and 9 bases lay in between. Looked up from germline, CDR1 is KGHSH and CDR2 is LQKENI. The CDR3 loop spans 16 amino acids. The CDR3, as DNA: TGTGCCAGCTCACCACCGAGCAGTCTAGCCAAAAACATTCAGTACTTC. It is translated as CASSPPSSLAKNIQYF.

The chain employs TRBV12-3 or TRBV12-4 and TRBJ2-1; 10 bases map to TRBD1. V was clipped by 5 bases and J by 6 bases; unmatched bases: 13. The CDR3 covers 17 residues. The CDR3 loop reads CASSRRPGQGTGNEQFF. The CDR3 nucleotides are TGTGCCAGCAGTCGACGGCCGGGACAGGGGACGGGCAATGAGCAGTTCTTC.

This clonotype was found a few times. The V and J genes are TRBV12-3 or TRBV12-4 and TRBJ2-3, with 11 nucleotides matching TRBD2. CDR3 length equals 16 residues. Trimming removed 6 bases from V and 1 base from J; junction bases left unmatched: 6. CDR3 region: CASSPTSGGRTDTQYF. CDR3 DNA: TGTGCCAGCAGCCCTACTAGCGGGGGCCGCACAGATACGCAGTATTTT.

This clonotype came up many times. This chain links TRBV24-1 with TRBJ1-3; 8 bases fit TRBD1. CDR1 KGHDR and CDR2 SFDVKD come from the germline V gene. The CDR3 consists of 17 residues. V shed 7 bases and J 0 bases; nucleotides not matched to a gene: 10. The CDR3 region has the DNA TGTGCCACCAGGGGAGTGTTTGACAGGGGCTCTGGAAACACCATATATTTT. Translated, it gives CATRGVFDRGSGNTIYF.

This chain links TRBV30 with TRBJ2-5, with D perhaps TRBD1 (6 bases). The CDR3 runs to 14 residues. Per germline, CDR1 GTSNPN and CDR2 SVGIG (reference sequence). V was shortened by 2 bases and J by 5 bases, with 15 bases between the two germline ends. CDR3 nucleotide sequence: TGTGCCTGGAGTATCCGGACTCAGGGGGAGACCCAGTACTTC. Protein sequence: CAWSIRTQGETQYF.

This clonotype was picked up many times. The chain uses TRBV29-1 and TRBJ2-3, with 9 bases lining up with TRBD1. CDR1 SQVTM and CDR2 ANQGSEA come from the germline V gene. The CDR3 sequence is 15 residues long. V was clipped by 6 bases and J by 5 bases; unmatched bases: 12. CDR3 DNA sequence: TGCAGCGTGGACGCCGGACAGGGGACCGGAGATACGCAGTATTTT. This codes for CSVDAGQGTGDTQYF.

The rearrangement links TRBV18 to TRBJ2-1, with D possibly being TRBD1 (6 bases). V lost 6 bases and J lost 3, with 15 bases in between. Per germline, CDR1 KGHSH and CDR2 LQKENI. The CDR3 consists of 15 residues. The CDR3 sequence: CASSPRGSGYNEQFF. The CDR3 DNA reads as TGTGCCAGCTCCCCGAGGGGGAGCGGCTACAATGAGCAGTTCTTC.

This clonotype was recorded at least ten times. The chain couples TRBV29-1 to TRBJ2-1, with TRBD2 matching over 7 bases. This CDR3 has 16 amino acids. Germline CDR1 is SQVTM and CDR2 is ANQGSEA. V lost 2 bases, J lost 3 bases, and 10 bases stayed unmatched. The CDR3 loop reads CSVEKFAGVVYNEQFF. Written as DNA, the CDR3 is TGCAGCGTTGAAAAATTTGCGGGAGTAGTCTACAATGAGCAGTTCTTC.

The chain links TRBV27 to TRBJ1-5; possibly TRBD1 for D (6 bases). The CDR3 contains 17 residues. CDR1 MNHEY and CDR2 SMNVEV come from the germline V gene (reference sequence). V was clipped by 0 bases and J by 2 bases, with 14 bases between them. The chain's CDR3 is CASSLSGGAQGNQPQHF. CDR3 nucleotides: TGTGCCAGCAGTTTATCTGGGGGGGCTCAGGGCAATCAGCCCCAGCATTTT.

A few counts support this clonotype. V is TRBV4-1 and J is TRBJ2-5; 16 positions agree with TRBD2. V lost 0 bases and J lost 5; bases outside the gene matches: 6. CDR3 length equals 18 residues. Germline V gene lookup returns CDR1 MGHRA and CDR2 YSYEKL. CDR3 residues: CASSQEGLAGGPGETQYF. The CDR3 coding sequence is TGCGCCAGCAGCCAAGAGGGACTAGCGGGGGGGCCTGGGGAGACCCAGTACTTC.

The sample holds a few counts of this clonotype. The genes are TRBV20-1 and TRBJ2-7; D is possibly TRBD1 (6 bases). The CDR3 is 13 residues long. Trimming cost V 5 bases and J 0 bases, with 11 bases left between them. Looked up from germline, CDR1 is DFQATT and CDR2 is SNEGSKA (reference sequence). The CDR3 nucleotides are TGCAGTGCTCCGACAGGTATCTCCTACGAGCAGTACTTC. Protein: CSAPTGISYEQYF.

This clonotype was found a few times. This chain joins TRBV12-3 or TRBV12-4 and TRBJ2-3, with D possibly matching TRBD2 (5 bases). CDR3 length: 17 residues. V was trimmed by 2 bases and J by 3 bases, leaving 18 bases between them. The chain's CDR3 is CASSLNGGVGGTDTQYF. In DNA, the CDR3 is TGTGCCAGCAGTTTAAATGGAGGCGTCGGTGGGACAGATACGCAGTATTTT.

The rearrangement uses TRBV11-2 and TRBJ2-3; perhaps D is TRBD1 or TRBD2 (5 bases each). CDR1 is SGHAT and CDR2 is FQNNGV in the germline V gene. The CDR3 length is 20 residues. Trimming stripped 4 bases from V and 1 base from J, with 27 bases between. The CDR3 DNA is TGTGCCAGCAGCTCCGACCGGGCCATTAGCGCCGTGGGGGGCACAGATACGCAGTATTTT. This encodes CASSSDRAISAVGGTDTQYF.

This clonotype was seen repeatedly, ten times or more. The V gene is TRBV20-1, the J gene TRBJ2-7; no definite D call. V was shortened by 6 bases and J by 1 base, with 10 bases between the two germline ends. The CDR3 is 12 residues long. The germline CDR1 and CDR2 sequences are DFQATT and SNEGSKA (reference sequence). The CDR3 region is CSATDSSYEQYF. The CDR3, as DNA: TGCAGTGCAACTGACTCTTCCTACGAGCAGTACTTC.

The chain carries TRBV5-8 and TRBJ2-7, with no clear D. The CDR3 contains 14 residues. V gave up 2 bases and J gave up 1 base, with 10 bases separating them. Germline V gene sequence: CDR1 SGHTS, CDR2 YDEGEE. CDR3 coding DNA: TGTGCCAGCAGCTTACCGGGCCAATCCTACGAGCAGTACTTC. Its protein product is CASSLPGQSYEQYF.

The CDR3 DNA is TGCGCCAGCAGCCAAGTCGGATCCTACGAGCAGTACTTC. Amino acids: CASSQVGSYEQYF. The rearrangement uses TRBV4-1 and TRBJ2-7; D not resolved. The germline V and J ends were trimmed by 1 base and 1 base, with 5 bases remaining between them. The CDR3 has 13 residues. Germline V CDR1 and CDR2: MGHRA, YSYEKL.

Many counts were recorded for this clonotype. The chain links TRBV12-3 or TRBV12-4 to TRBJ2-7; tentatively, D is TRBD1 (5 bases). V was cut by 4 bases and J by 7 bases, with 8 bases left in between. This CDR3 is built from 11 residues. As DNA, the CDR3 is TGTGCCAGCAGTTCAGGGAAAGAGCAGTACGTC. Protein: CASSSGKEQYV.

Comment on this clonotype: The junction departs from the called germline gene at one end, perhaps through a read error. The V and J genes are TRBV7-9 and TRBJ1-3; 7 nucleotides align to TRBD1. CDR3 length: 16 amino acids. CDR1 is SEHNR and CDR2 is FQNEAQ in the germline V gene (reference sequence). This CDR3 reads CASSQWTGVSGNIIYF. The DNA for the CDR3 is TGTGCCAGCAGCCAATGGACAGGAGTTTCAGGAAACATCATATATTTT. The full variable domain, its missing parts supplied by reference TRBV7-9 and TRBJ1-3, is DTGVSQNPRHKITKRGQNVTFRCDPISEHNRLYWYRQTLGQGPEFLTYFQNEAQLEKSRLLSDRFSAERPKGSFSTLEIQRTEQGDSAMYLCASSQWTGVSGNIIYFGEGSWLTVV.

This clonotype was counted at least ten times. The genes are TRBV4-3 and TRBJ1-2; TRBD1 agrees at 8 bases. The length of the CDR3 is 15 residues. Germline V CDR1 and CDR2: LGHNA, YSLEER. V lost 5 bases, J lost 5 bases, and 10 bases stayed unmatched. CDR3 nucleotides: TGCGCCAGCAGCTCCGGACAGGGAGTATCATATGGCTACACCTTC. This sequence encodes CASSSGQGVSYGYTF.

This clonotype was counted a few times. This chain links TRBV3-1 with TRBJ2-1; no firm D call. Germline-derived CDR1 and CDR2 are LGHDT and YNNKEL (reference sequence). Trimming removed 4 bases at V and 0 bases at J, with 10 bases between. The CDR3 totals 15 residues. This chain's CDR3 is CASSPGYGSYNEQFF. DNA of the CDR3: TGTGCCAGCAGCCCCGGGTACGGCTCCTACAATGAGCAGTTCTTC.

J is TRBJ2-3 and V is TRBV7-9; D may be TRBD1 (5 bases). The V end was cut by 6 bases, the J end by 4 bases, with 8 bases between. The germline CDR1 and CDR2 sequences are SEHNR and FQNEAQ (reference sequence). There are 12 residues in the CDR3. The CDR3 spells CASRTEADTQYF. CDR3 sequence (DNA): TGTGCCAGCAGGACAGAGGCAGATACGCAGTATTTT. Full variable domain (missing parts from reference TRBV7-9 and TRBJ2-3): DTGVSQNPRHKITKRGQNVTFRCDPISEHNRLYWYRQTLGQGPEFLTYFQNEAQLEKSRLLSDRFSAERPKGSFSTLEIQRTEQGDSAMYLCASRTEADTQYFGPGTRLTVL.

This clonotype appeared a few times. The chain is built from TRBV12-3 or TRBV12-4 and TRBJ2-5, with TRBD2 matching 9 bases. Trimming at V came to 3 bases and at J to 7 bases, leaving 9 bases not matched to a gene. The CDR3 extends over 15 amino acids. The CDR3 loop reads CASSFSVAGDGTQYF. CDR3 nucleotide sequence: TGTGCCAGCAGTTTTTCGGTAGCGGGGGATGGGACCCAGTACTTC.

There are many counts of this clonotype. The gene calls are TRBV7-9 and TRBJ2-3; 9 bases map to TRBD2. J was trimmed by 3 bases and V by 5 bases; bases with no gene match: 6. The CDR3 sequence is 15 residues long. The V gene's germline CDR1 is SEHNR and CDR2 FQNEAQ (reference sequence). This CDR3 is CASSPLSGGTDTQYF. In DNA, the CDR3 is TGTGCCAGCAGCCCTCTGAGCGGGGGGACAGATACGCAGTATTTT.

The V and J genes are TRBV20-1 and TRBJ2-1; D might be TRBD2 (5 bases). This CDR3 has 14 residues. The germline gives CDR1 DFQATT, CDR2 SNEGSKA (reference sequence). V was shortened by 1 base and J by 3 bases, with 10 bases between the two germline ends. Here the CDR3 DNA reads TGCAGTGCTAGAGTCGCGGGCCTCTACAATGAGCAGTTCTTC. Translation: CSARVAGLYNEQFF.

On this clonotype itself: The CDR3 carries no conserved terminal phenylalanine or tryptophan, so it likely arises from a read error. The J gene is TRBJ2-7, the V gene TRBV6-1, with TRBD1 matching 9 bases. J lost 5 bases, V lost 7 bases, and 9 bases had no gene match. Germline CDR1 MNHNS, CDR2 SASEGT. The CDR3 covers 14 residues. The CDR3 loop is CASNRTGDLDEQYL. CDR3 bases: TGTGCCAGCAATCGGACAGGGGACTTGGACGAGCAGTACCTC.

This clonotype was seen ten or more times. V is TRBV11-2 and J is TRBJ2-2, with D perhaps matching TRBD1 (5 bases). Trimming pared 7 bases from V and 2 bases from J, leaving 17 bases between. The CDR3 is 16 amino acids. Germline lookup yields CDR1 SGHAT and CDR2 FQNNGV. The CDR3 coding sequence is TGTGCCAGCACGCTAGTGGGGCTAGAAAACACCGGGGAGCTGTTTTTT. Translation: CASTLVGLENTGELFF.